This T cell receptor beta chain derives from a study of blood T cell repertoires in COVID-19. About the research overall: Sites in the United States, Italy and Spain provided acute and convalescent COVID-19 samples. T cells, B-cell-depleted T cells, or PBMCs provided the cDNA or gDNA that served as material.

In the source study's methods: Researchers report that nucleated cell counts were estimated from reference gene primer amplification. Repertoires were generated with immunoSEQ multiplex PCR, while TCRdb's copy carries only in-frame clones and drops some. V and J calls and clone size are copied from that table; D and trimming were computed from the DNA. Here the sample spans over 80,000 clones, approximately 91% being singletons. Germline CDR1 reads MGHDK; CDR2 reads SYGVNS. The CDR3 totals 17 residues. V lost 2 bases, J lost 5 bases, and 16 bases lay in between. The V and J genes are TRBV25-1 and TRBJ1-6, with D possibly TRBD1 on 5 matching bases. This TCR derives from a man in his 70s with acute or convalescent COVID-19. Sequenced: peripheral blood. In DNA, the CDR3 is TGTGCCAGCAGTGAACCTAAGTCGGGACTCAATAATTCACCCCTCCACTTT. It translates to CASSEPKSGLNNSPLHF.